The subject of this entry is one T cell receptor (beta chain). This receptor's antigen is unknown. Per-base quality was not reported, and no clone a single base away is much larger than it. The cohort comprised under 700 healthy bone marrow donors. At the time of sampling, every cohort member was nominally healthy, though immune exposures that went unrecorded were likely present. The donor tested CMV seropositive and was one of the 289 seropositive cohort members. A peripheral blood sample was provided by each donor, and peripheral blood mononuclear cells were used for TCR beta sequencing. The Qiagen DNeasy Blood Extraction Kit was used to extract genomic DNA from the blood cell samples. This sample is drawn from a study of cytomegalovirus exposure and HLA in healthy donors (dated by TCRdb to 2017 to 2019). In terms of the full investigation: In an earlier analysis of 550 to 750 of the donors, less than 350 Gb of sequence data and approximately 100 million unique TCR beta sequences from about 179 million T cells were reported. In a later genetic analysis, genome-wide SNP genotypes for about 55% of the roughly 670 donors were used, and that subset was treated as a discovery cohort. Among about 390 genotyped donors of the cohort, an average of roughly 240,000 unique TCR beta nucleotide sequences were sequenced per donor, approximately 20% of them non-productive. A later analysis re-analyzed previously published TCR beta repertoires from 650 to 800 donors and added high-resolution HLA genotyping to study TCR occurrence patterns. Besides the first cohort of hundreds of subjects, a separate validation cohort made up of 90 to 150 different subjects was used. Rather than using new phenotypic data, the later analysis identified candidate immune exposures from TCR beta sequences and from how often those sequences occurred across donors. The study profiled the T cell repertoires of more than 500 subjects by immunosequencing and related them to cytomegalovirus serostatus. The genetic ancestry cluster associated with self-reported Caucasian donors included over 65% of the roughly 400 genotyped donors. Donor age, sex, ethnicity and CMV serostatus were collected together with the repertoire data. All discovery cohort repertoires had been generated on a single sequencing platform. In an earlier analysis of 587 of the donors, high-throughput TCR beta sequencing was used to judge whether each TCR beta V gene segment behaved as functional or pseudogenic. Class I and class II HLA loci were covered by the typing at four-digit resolution. An early release covering around 630 HLA-typed donors comprised about 300 gigabases of sequencing data and tens of millions of unique TCR sequences. A few DR-DQ haplotypes were handled as single units for association and clustering because linkage in the cohort was strong. The study aimed to test whether signatures of past pathogen exposure could be identified by cataloging public T cell receptors. Typing coverage varied by locus: about 620-630 donors for A, B, C, DRB1 and DQB1; approximately 500 for DQA1; approximately 570 for DPA1; about 450 for DPB1. To predict cytomegalovirus infection status, the study combined high-throughput TCR immunosequencing, statistical association of individual TCRs with disease status, and machine learning. The paper as a whole reports these results and caveats: In vitro tests confirmed that a few of the cytomegalovirus-associated TCR beta chains recognize cytomegalovirus antigens. A further reported finding was that TCR beta sequences accurately predicted the HLA-A and HLA-B alleles for most subjects in the first cohort. According to a later analysis, TCR association rates differed among HLA loci, with DRB1 alleles showing the most associated TCRs and HLA-C alleles showing the fewest. Over 15 rarely observed V segments, including chromosome 9 orphons, were excluded from the earlier analysis of approximately 500 of the donors because counts were too low. For the cohort, immune exposure information was limited to CMV serostatus. Because some donors lacked HLA typing at each locus, the association tests relied only on the typed subset. A later analysis found that HLA-associated TCR beta chains were more clonally expanded and had lower generation probabilities than equally common non-associated chains. It was suggested by the authors that the approach could potentially be generalized to other disease states and immunological phenotypes. Most CMV-associated TCR beta chains appeared to be HLA-restricted in a later analysis, and the HLA associations seemed to be driven largely by CMV exposure. An association between a missense DCLRE1C variant and V-gene and J-gene trimming of TCR beta chains was found in a later genetic analysis and replicated in an independent cohort. Correlated functional status among segregating V segments might be attributable to linkage disequilibrium, but an unknown experimental factor could not be ruled out. According to a later genetic analysis, donors in an Asian-associated ancestry cluster had fewer N-insertions in productive TCRs than the approximately 650-donor mean. According to a later analysis, parvovirus B19, influenza, CMV and Epstein-Barr virus appeared linked to several top co-occurrence clusters. A total of 150 or so TCR beta chains were listed by the study as associated with cytomegalovirus. Because the 87-base-pair reads could not distinguish some IMGT-functional V segments, including TRBV6-2 and TRBV6-3, those segments were excluded. Most TCR sequences were seen in very few donors, while some public TCRs were found in many individuals. In an earlier analysis of 587 of the donors, most TCR beta V segments appeared in productive rearrangements about 90% or about 30% of the time, broadly matching IMGT annotations. This cohort had only TCR beta chains sequenced, and the lack of alpha or paired-chain data limited which features could be detected. When HLA alleles, especially DR and DQ, strongly co-occurred, attributing TCR associations to individual alleles was difficult. In both the original and validation cohorts, the classifier was reported to diagnose cytomegalovirus status with high specificity and sensitivity. A cluster of highly shared sequence variants was judged likely to be a technical artifact of the sequencing pipeline. At a false discovery rate of 0.05, a later analysis linked under 20,000 TCR beta sequences to specific HLA alleles. Roughly uniform sequencing depth across donors was assumed in presence/absence analyses, although this assumption may not hold.

Libraries came from the immunoSEQ multiplex PCR assay. The multiplex PCR relied on a mix of 60 forward primers for TCR Vbeta segments and 13 reverse primers for TCR Jbeta segments. A multiplex PCR assay on genomic DNA amplified the CDR3 region of rearranged TCR beta genes. On the Illumina HiSeq System, the amplified TCR beta libraries were sequenced as 87-base-pair reads. The original methods were these. A later analysis tallied 75 million to 95 million unique TCR beta chains across the 660 or so repertoires, and some 10 million of those chains were shared by two or more donors. A nearest-neighbor algorithm error-corrected the raw reads and collapsed the reads into unique sequences, merging closely related sequences to remove PCR and sequencing errors. To assign V, D and J gene segments, CDR3 sequences were aligned to IMGT reference sequences. For a sequence to be retained, a match of at least six nucleotides to both a V gene segment and a J gene segment was required. A rearrangement counted as productive if the CDR3 had no stop codons and remained in frame with V and J, and every other rearrangement counted as non-productive. CDR3 was defined according to IMGT convention as the region running from the second conserved V-encoded cysteine to the conserved J-encoded phenylalanine. The earlier analysis of about 530 of the donors excluded any sequence lacking an unambiguous match to a single V gene segment. In an earlier analysis of some 590 of the donors, V segments were called functional above 56.7% productive rearrangements and were called segregating when the between-donor standard deviation exceeded 5%. A statistical classification framework was developed to diagnose cytomegalovirus status using the catalog of TCR beta chain sequences. In a later analysis, V and J genes were assigned by comparing TCR nucleotide sequences against IMGT/GENE-DB human TR gene sequences. The TCRdist pipeline was used in a later analysis to assign CDR3 sequences and most-parsimonious VDJ recombination scenarios. A later analysis defined each TCR beta chain by its CDR3 amino acid sequence plus V-gene family, and excluded reads lacking a unique V-gene family. In a later analysis, fewer than 600 highly shared, low-generation-probability nucleotide sequences were removed to address suspected cross-contamination and a sequencing artifact. In a later analysis, a clonal expansion index was calculated for each public chain from normalized within-repertoire ranks of inferred template counts. A later analysis computed generation probabilities with a VDJ recombination model fitted to out-of-frame rearrangements, and checked the results against IGoR. In a later analysis, TCR-TCR, TCR-HLA and TCR-CMV co-occurrence was scored with hypergeometric tests, and a repertoire-size bias correction was applied to TCR pairs. To estimate false discovery rates, a later analysis permuted the HLA or CMV assignments 20 times. In a later analysis, co-occurring TCRs were grouped with DBSCAN, and TCRdist sequence similarity was added when clustering was performed within HLA-allele-positive subsets. For co-occurrence clustering, repertoires with fewer than 30,000 or more than 120,000 public chains were excluded, along with five repertoires with anomalous nucleotide sharing. Not all clones reach the TCRdb copy of this immuneACCESS table, which keeps in-frame sequences only. Checked studies attribute under half of the gap to unresolved V genes and leave the rest unexplained. V, J and clone size are those of that table, while D and trimming were read from the DNA. This sample lists around 160,000 clones; roughly four fifths were detected once. The ten biggest clones cover approximately 2.9% of the sample.

CDR1 MNHNY and CDR2 SVGAGI are derived from the germline V gene (reference sequence). The germline V and J ends show losses of 7 bases and 4 bases respectively, and no gene match explains 6 bases of the junction. The CDR3 has 14 amino acids, counting the end cysteine and phenylalanine. This entry keeps only the CDR3 DNA: 42 bases, framed from base 1. The sequence came from a man aged 35-49 years in good health and CMV-seropositive. Recombination connected TRBV6-6 to TRBJ1-3; the central 8 bases match TRBD1. The sample taken for sequencing was PBMCs. The CDR3 region: CASNEGDRGNTIYF. The DNA reads as follows: TGTGCCAGCAACGAAGGGGACAGGGGAAACACCATATATTTT.